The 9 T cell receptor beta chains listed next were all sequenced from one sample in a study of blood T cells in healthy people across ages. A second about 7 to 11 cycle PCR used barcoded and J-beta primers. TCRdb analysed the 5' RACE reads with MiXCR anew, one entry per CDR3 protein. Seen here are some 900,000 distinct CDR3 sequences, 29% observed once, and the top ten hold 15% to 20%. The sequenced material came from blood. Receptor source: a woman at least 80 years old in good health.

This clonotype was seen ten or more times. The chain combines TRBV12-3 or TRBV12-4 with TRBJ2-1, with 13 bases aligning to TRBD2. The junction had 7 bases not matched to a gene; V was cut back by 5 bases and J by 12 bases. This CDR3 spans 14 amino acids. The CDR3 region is CASSPGTSGVVQFF. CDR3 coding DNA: TGTGCCAGCAGTCCCGGGACTAGCGGGGTAGTGCAGTTCTTC.

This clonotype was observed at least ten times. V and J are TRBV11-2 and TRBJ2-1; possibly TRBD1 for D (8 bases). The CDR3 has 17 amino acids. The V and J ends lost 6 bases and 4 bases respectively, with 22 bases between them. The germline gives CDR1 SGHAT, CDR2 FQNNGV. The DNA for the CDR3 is TGTGCCAGCAGTCTCAAACAGGGGGGGTTTGGTTACAATGAGCAGTTCTTC. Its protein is CASSLKQGGFGYNEQFF.

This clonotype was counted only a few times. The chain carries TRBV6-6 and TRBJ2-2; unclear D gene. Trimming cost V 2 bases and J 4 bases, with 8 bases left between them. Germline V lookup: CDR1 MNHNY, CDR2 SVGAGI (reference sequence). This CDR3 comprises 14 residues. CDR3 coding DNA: TGTGCCAGCAGTTACGTAGCAGGCACCGGGGAGCTGTTTTTT. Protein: CASSYVAGTGELFF.

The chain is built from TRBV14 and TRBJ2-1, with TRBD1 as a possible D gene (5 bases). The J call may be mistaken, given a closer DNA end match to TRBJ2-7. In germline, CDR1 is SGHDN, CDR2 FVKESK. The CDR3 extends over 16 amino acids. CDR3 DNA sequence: TGTGCCAGCAGCCAATTGCAGGGTGGATCCTACAATGAGCAGTACTTC. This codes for CASSQLQGGSYNEQYF.

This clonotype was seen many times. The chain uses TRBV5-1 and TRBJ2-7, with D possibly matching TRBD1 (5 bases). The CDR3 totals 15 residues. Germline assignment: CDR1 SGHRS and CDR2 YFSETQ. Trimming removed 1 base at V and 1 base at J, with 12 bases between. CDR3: CASSLRWGASYEQYF. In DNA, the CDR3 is TGCGCCAGCAGCTTGAGGTGGGGCGCGTCCTACGAGCAGTACTTC.

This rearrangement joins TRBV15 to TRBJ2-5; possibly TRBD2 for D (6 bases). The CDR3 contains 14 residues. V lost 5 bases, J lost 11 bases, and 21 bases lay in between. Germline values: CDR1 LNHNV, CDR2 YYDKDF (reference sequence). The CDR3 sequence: CATSLAGPGNEQYF. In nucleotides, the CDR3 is TGTGCCACCAGCCTGGCGGGGCCGGGCAATGAGCAGTACTTC.

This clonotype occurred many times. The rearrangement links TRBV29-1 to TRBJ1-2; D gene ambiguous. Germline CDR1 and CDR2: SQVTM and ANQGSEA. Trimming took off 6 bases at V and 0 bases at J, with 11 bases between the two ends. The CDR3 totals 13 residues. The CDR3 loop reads CSVKGPTNYGYTF. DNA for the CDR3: TGCAGCGTCAAAGGACCTACTAACTATGGCTACACCTTC.

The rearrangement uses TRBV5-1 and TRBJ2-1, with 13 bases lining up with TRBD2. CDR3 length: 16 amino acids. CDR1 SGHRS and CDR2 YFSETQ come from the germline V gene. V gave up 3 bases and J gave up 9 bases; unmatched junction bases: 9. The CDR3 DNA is TGCGCCAGCAGCTCAACTAGCGGGAGGGCCTCTGGTGAGCAGTTCTTC. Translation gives CASSSTSGRASGEQFF.

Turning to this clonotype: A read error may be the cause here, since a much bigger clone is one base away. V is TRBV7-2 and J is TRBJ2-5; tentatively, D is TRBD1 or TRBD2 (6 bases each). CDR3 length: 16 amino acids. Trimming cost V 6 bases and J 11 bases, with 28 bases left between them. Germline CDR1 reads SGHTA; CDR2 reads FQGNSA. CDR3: CASSLLTGARGDEQYF. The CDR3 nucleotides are TGTGCCAGCAGTCTTCTGACGGGGGCCAGGGGCGATGAGCAGTACTTC.